The 15 T cell receptor beta chains listed next were all sequenced from one sample in a study of cytomegalovirus exposure and HLA in healthy donors. The study ran its PCR with 60 Vbeta and 13 Jbeta primers. Repertoires were generated with immunoSEQ multiplex PCR, while TCRdb's copy carries only in-frame clones and drops some. The sample contains 150,000 to 180,000 clones, about 68% of which appear only once. The specimen sequenced was PBMCs. The receptor source for this set is a man aged 30 to 45 in good health and CMV-seronegative.

This sequence joins TRBV9 and TRBJ1-6; TRBD1 matches at 9 bases. The CDR3 runs to 15 residues. The V and J ends lost 0 bases and 7 bases, in that order; junction bases with no gene match: 2. CDR1 is SGDLS, CDR2 YYNGEE, per germline. CDR3 loop: CASSVGTGANSPLHF. Written as DNA, the CDR3 is TGTGCCAGCAGCGTAGGGACAGGGGCCAATTCACCCCTCCACTTT.

The rearrangement uses TRBV4-3 and TRBJ2-7; a weak D match, TRBD2 (6 bases). The V gene's germline CDR1 is LGHNA and CDR2 YSLEER. The germline V and J ends were trimmed by 3 bases and 7 bases, with 19 bases remaining between them. The length of the CDR3 is 15 residues. The CDR3 sequence: CASSQGDDGSWEQYF. The CDR3 nucleotides read TGCGCCAGCAGCCAGGGGGATGACGGGAGCTGGGAGCAGTACTTC.

This clone was seen a single time. V usage is TRBV5-1 and J usage is TRBJ1-3; maybe TRBD1 (6 bases). Germline lookup yields CDR1 SGHRS and CDR2 YFSETQ. The CDR3 is made up of 16 amino acids. V lost 0 bases and J 3 bases, leaving 13 bases between the germline ends. The CDR3 nucleotides are TGCGCCAGCAGCTTGGCGGGGGGCGGTTATGGAAACACCATATATTTT. Its translation is CASSLAGGGYGNTIYF.

This chain uses TRBV6-6 with TRBJ2-3, with 10 bases matching TRBD1. V lost 7 bases to trimming and J lost 3 bases; unmatched junction nucleotides: 4. Germline lookup yields CDR1 MNHNY and CDR2 SVGAGI (reference sequence). This CDR3 comprises 14 residues. The CDR3 spells CASNDRGRTDTQYF. Here the CDR3 DNA reads TGTGCCAGCAATGACAGGGGGCGTACAGATACGCAGTATTTT.

The rearrangement joins TRBV4-1 to TRBJ2-3; 7 nucleotides match TRBD1. Germline trimming cut 1 base from V and 3 bases from J; bases unmatched to any gene: 7. The CDR3 is 16 residues long. The germline CDR1 and CDR2 sequences are MGHRA and YSYEKL. As DNA, the CDR3 is TGCGCCAGCAGCCAAGGCAGGGGGATTTGGACAGATACGCAGTATTTT. Protein product: CASSQGRGIWTDTQYF.

This clone turned up a few times. The genes are TRBV7-2 and TRBJ2-5; 8 bases align to TRBD2. Trimming took 1 base from V and 4 from J; bases not matched to a gene: 11. Germline CDR1 reads SGHTA; CDR2 reads FQGNSA. This CDR3 spans 17 amino acids. CDR3 sequence reads: CASSLGYSGAALETQYF. As DNA, the CDR3 is TGTGCCAGCAGCTTAGGGTATAGCGGGGCCGCTTTAGAGACCCAGTACTTC.

This clone occurred a few times. The rearrangement uses TRBV6-5 and TRBJ2-7, with a weak D call TRBD1 (6 bases). Between the trimmed V and J ends, which lost 4 bases and 3 bases, there was a span of 16 bases. The CDR3 runs 15 residues. CDR1 and CDR2 from the germline V gene are MNHEY and SVGAGI. CDR3 sequence: CASSSPLQGIYEQYF. CDR3 DNA: TGTGCCAGCAGTTCCCCCTTACAGGGTATCTACGAGCAGTACTTC.

The chain uses TRBV19 and TRBJ2-6; TRBD1 matches 9 bases. This CDR3 region has 18 residues. CDR1 and CDR2 from the germline V gene are LNHDA and SQIVND (reference sequence). V was clipped by 5 bases and J by 4 bases; unmatched bases: 12. The CDR3 loop is CASSSRTGVRSGANVLTF. CDR3 DNA: TGTGCCAGTAGTTCCCGGACAGGGGTAAGGTCCGGGGCCAACGTCCTGACTTTC.

The rearrangement joins TRBV28 to TRBJ1-2; the match to TRBD1 covers 8 bases. The CDR3 has 15 amino acids. After removal of 3 bases from V and 2 bases from J, the junction contained 5 bases not matched to a gene. Germline V lookup: CDR1 MDHEN, CDR2 SYDVKM. CDR3 in DNA: TGTGCCAGCAGTTTCCCCGACAGGGGCAACTATGGCTACACCTTC. Translating gives CASSFPDRGNYGYTF.

The chain recombines TRBV6-6 with TRBJ2-7; 7 nucleotides match TRBD2. The ends lost 8 bases at V and 4 bases at J; junction bases unmatched: 14. Germline V gives CDR1 MNHNY, CDR2 SVGAGI (reference sequence). CDR3 length: 15 amino acids. CDR3 DNA: TGTGCCAGCTCCAGGGAGGGGATTAGTTCGTACGAGCAGTACTTC. It codes for CASSREGISSYEQYF.

A remark on this clone: The junction does not match germline at one end; this may be a read error. V gene TRBV14 combines with J gene TRBJ1-1; D ambiguous. The CDR3 covers 13 residues. The germline V gene encodes CDR1 SGHDN and CDR2 FVKESK. Here the CDR3 DNA reads TGTGCCAGCGGCCAAGTGAGGAACACTGAAGCTTTCTTT. Encoded protein: CASGQVRNTEAFF.

The rearrangement links TRBV2 to TRBJ1-3, with a tentative D call TRBD1 (5 bases). In germline, CDR1 is SNHLY, CDR2 FYNNEI. The CDR3 consists of 18 residues. Trimming cost V 0 bases and J 0 bases, with 15 bases left between them. In DNA form, the CDR3 reads TGTGCCAGCAGTGAAGCGCCCGCTTCAGGGTACTCTGGAAACACCATATATTTT. It encodes CASSEAPASGYSGNTIYF.

The CDR3 coding sequence is TGTGCCACCAGCAGATCGGGGACAGTCTATGGCTACACCTTC. Its protein is CATSRSGTVYGYTF. The chain carries TRBV15 and TRBJ1-2, with 7 bases aligning to TRBD1. The CDR3 has 14 amino acids. CDR1 LNHNV and CDR2 YYDKDF come from the germline V gene (reference sequence). V lost 2 bases and J lost 4; bases outside the gene matches: 4.

This chain joins TRBV15 and TRBJ1-6; no definite D call. Between the trimmed V and J ends, which lost 3 bases and 5 bases, there was a span of 8 bases. The germline V gene has CDR1 LNHNV and CDR2 YYDKDF (reference sequence). This CDR3 region has 14 residues. The CDR3 loop is CATSSGLDNSPLHF. As DNA, the CDR3 is TGTGCCACCAGCAGCGGACTTGATAATTCACCCCTCCACTTT.

CDR3 sequence: CATSRGVASGGHNEQFF. The DNA for the CDR3 is TGTGCCACCAGCAGAGGGGTGGCTAGCGGGGGCCACAATGAGCAGTTCTTC. The V call is TRBV15, the J call TRBJ2-1; 10 nucleotides match TRBD2. CDR1 and CDR2 (germline): LNHNV, YYDKDF (reference sequence). CDR3 length: 17 residues. With V trimmed by 1 base and J by 5 bases, 8 bases remained unmatched.